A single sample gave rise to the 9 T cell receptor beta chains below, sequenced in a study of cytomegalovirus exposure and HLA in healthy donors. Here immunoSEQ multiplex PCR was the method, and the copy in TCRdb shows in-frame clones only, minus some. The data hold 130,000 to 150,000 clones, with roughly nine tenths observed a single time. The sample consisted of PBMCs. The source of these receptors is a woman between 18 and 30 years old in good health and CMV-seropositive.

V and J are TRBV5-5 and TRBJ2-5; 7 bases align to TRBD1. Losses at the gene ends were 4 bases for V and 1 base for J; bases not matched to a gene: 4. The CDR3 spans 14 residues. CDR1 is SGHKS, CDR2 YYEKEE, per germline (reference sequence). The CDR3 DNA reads TGTGCCAGCAGCGTTGGGACAGCCCAAGAGACCCAGTACTTC. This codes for CASSVGTAQETQYF.

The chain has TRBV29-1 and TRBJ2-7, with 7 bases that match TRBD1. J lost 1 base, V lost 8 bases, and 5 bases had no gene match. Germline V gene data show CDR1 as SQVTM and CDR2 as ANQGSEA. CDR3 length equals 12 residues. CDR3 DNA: TGCAGCTGTAGGGGGCTGTCCTACGAGCAGTACTTC. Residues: CSCRGLSYEQYF.

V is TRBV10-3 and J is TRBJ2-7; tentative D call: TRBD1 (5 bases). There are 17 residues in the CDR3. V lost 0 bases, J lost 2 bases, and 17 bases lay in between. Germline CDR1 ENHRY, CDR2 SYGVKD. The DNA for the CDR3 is TGTGCCATCAGTGAGTCGGGCTCACGACAGATTACCTACGAGCAGTACTTC. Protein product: CAISESGSRQITYEQYF.

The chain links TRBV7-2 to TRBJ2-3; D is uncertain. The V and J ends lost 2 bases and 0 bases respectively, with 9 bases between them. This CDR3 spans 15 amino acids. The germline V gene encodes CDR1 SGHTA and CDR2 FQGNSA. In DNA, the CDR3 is TGTGCCAGCAGCTTACGACAATTTAGCACAGATACGCAGTATTTT. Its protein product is CASSLRQFSTDTQYF.

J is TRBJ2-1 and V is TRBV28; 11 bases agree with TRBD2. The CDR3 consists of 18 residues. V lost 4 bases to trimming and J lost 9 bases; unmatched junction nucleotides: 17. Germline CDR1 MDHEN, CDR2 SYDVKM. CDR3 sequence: CASSSIIVAGGLGFEQFF. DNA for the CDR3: TGTGCCAGCAGTTCGATCATCGTAGCGGGGGGGCTTGGGTTTGAGCAGTTCTTC. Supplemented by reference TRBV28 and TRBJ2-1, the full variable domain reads DVKVTQSSRYLVKRTGEKVFLECVQDMDHENMFWYRQDPGLGLRLIYFSYDVKMKEKGDIPEGYSVSREKKERFSLILESASTNQTSMYLCASSSIIVAGGLGFEQFFGPGTRLTVL.

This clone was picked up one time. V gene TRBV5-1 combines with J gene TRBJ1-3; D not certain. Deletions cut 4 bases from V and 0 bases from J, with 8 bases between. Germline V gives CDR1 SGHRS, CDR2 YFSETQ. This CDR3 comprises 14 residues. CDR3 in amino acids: CASSPGSSGNTIYF. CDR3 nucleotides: TGCGCCAGCAGCCCGGGGTCCTCTGGAAACACCATATATTTT.

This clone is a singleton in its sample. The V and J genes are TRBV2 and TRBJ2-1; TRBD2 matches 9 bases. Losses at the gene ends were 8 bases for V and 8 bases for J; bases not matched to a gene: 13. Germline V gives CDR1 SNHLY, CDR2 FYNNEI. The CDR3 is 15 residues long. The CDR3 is CASQLSGGTGYEQFF. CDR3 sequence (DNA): TGTGCCAGCCAACTCAGCGGGGGGACTGGTTATGAGCAGTTCTTC.

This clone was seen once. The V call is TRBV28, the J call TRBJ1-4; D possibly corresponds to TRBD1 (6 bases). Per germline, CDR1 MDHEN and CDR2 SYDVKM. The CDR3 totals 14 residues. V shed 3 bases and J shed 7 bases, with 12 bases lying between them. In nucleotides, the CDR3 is TGTGCCAGCAGTTTGAGGGGGGGAGGTGAAAAACTGTTTTTT. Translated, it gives CASSLRGGGEKLFF.

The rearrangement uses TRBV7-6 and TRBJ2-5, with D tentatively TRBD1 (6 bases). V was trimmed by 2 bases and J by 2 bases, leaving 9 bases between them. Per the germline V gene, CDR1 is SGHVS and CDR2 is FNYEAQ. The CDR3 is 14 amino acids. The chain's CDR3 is CASSLSDSQETQYF. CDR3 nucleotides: TGTGCCAGCAGCTTATCGGACAGTCAAGAGACCCAGTACTTC.